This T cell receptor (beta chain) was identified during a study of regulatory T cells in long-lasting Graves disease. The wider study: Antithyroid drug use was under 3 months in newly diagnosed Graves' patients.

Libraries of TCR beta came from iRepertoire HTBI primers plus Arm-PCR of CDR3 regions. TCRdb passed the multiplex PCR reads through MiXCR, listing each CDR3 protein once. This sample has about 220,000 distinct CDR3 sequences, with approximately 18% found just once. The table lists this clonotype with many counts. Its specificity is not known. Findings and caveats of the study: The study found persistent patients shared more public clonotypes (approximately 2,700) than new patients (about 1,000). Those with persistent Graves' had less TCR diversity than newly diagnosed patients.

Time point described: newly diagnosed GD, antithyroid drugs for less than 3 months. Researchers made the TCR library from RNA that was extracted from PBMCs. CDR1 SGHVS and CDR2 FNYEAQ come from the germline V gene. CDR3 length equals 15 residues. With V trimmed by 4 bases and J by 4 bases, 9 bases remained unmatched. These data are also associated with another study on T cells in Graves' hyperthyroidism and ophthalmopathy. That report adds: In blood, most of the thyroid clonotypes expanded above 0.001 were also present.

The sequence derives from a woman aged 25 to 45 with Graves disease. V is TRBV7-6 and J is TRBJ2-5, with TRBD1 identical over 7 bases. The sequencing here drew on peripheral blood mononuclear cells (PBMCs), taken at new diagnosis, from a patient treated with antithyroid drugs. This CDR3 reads CASSSPTGNGETQYF. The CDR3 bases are TGTGCCAGCAGCTCACCGACAGGGAATGGAGAGACCCAGTACTTC.